The entry below gives a single T cell receptor (beta chain) sequence along with its context. The entry originates in a study of radiation and T cells in renal cell carcinoma. This CDR3 contains 15 residues. V was shortened by 7 bases and J by 4 bases, with 17 bases between the two germline ends. Germline CDR1 SEHNR, CDR2 FQNEAQ (reference sequence). TCRdb's table, derived via immunoSEQ multiplex PCR, lists solely in-frame clones and lacks some. This table holds about 150,000 clones, 88% found once. The time point was: baseline pretreatment blood. As for treatment: 15 Gy SBRT to primary tumor, nephrectomy 4 weeks later.

The sequence derives from a woman between 65 and 79 years old with renal cell carcinoma. This sequence joins TRBV7-9 and TRBJ1-3; D is ambiguous. Sequencing used blood, obtained from a patient whose treatment included radiotherapy and nephrectomy. The CDR3: CASIISGAAGNTIYF. DNA for the CDR3: TGTGCCAGCATCATCAGCGGCGCGGCAGGAAACACCATATATTTT.